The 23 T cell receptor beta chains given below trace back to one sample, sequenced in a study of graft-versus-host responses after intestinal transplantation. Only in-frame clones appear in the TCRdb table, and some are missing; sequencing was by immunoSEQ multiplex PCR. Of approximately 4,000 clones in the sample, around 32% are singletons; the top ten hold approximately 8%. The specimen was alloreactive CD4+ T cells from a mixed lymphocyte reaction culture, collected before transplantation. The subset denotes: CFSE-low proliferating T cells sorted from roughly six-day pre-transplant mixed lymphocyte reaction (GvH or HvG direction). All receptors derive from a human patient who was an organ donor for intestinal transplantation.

CDR3 sequence reads: CASSQDGAGRNSPLHF. The CDR3, as DNA: TGCGCCAGCAGCCAAGATGGGGCAGGGAGAAATTCACCCCTCCACTTT. The genes are TRBV4-1 and TRBJ1-6, with a weak D call TRBD1 (5 bases). The germline V and J ends were trimmed by 0 bases and 7 bases, with 13 bases remaining between them. Germline V gene data show CDR1 as MGHRA and CDR2 as YSYEKL. This CDR3 is 16 amino acids long.

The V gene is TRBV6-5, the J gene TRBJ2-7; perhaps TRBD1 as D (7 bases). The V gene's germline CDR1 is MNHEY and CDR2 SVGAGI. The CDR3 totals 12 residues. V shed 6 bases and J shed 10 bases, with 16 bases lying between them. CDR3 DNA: TGTGCCAGCAGGACAGGGTGGGGGGAACAGTACTTC. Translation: CASRTGWGEQYF.

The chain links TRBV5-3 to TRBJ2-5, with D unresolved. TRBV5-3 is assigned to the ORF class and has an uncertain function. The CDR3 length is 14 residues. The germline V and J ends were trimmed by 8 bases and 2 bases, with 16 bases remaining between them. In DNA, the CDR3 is TGTGCCAGCAGCCGAGGTGTCGTTCAAGAGACCCAGTACTTC. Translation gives CASSRGVVQETQYF.

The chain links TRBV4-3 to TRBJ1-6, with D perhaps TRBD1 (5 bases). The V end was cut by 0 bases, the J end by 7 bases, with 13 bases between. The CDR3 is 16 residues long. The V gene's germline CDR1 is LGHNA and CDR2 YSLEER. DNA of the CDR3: TGCGCCAGCAGCCAAGATGGGGCAGGGAGAAATTCACCCCTCCACTTT. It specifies CASSQDGAGRNSPLHF.

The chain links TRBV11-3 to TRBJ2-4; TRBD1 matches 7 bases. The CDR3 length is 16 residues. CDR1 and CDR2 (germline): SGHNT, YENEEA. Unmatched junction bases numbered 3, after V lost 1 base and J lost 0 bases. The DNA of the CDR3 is TGTGCCAGCAGCTTAGGAAAGGGGGCAGCCAAAAACATTCAGTACTTC. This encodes CASSLGKGAAKNIQYF.

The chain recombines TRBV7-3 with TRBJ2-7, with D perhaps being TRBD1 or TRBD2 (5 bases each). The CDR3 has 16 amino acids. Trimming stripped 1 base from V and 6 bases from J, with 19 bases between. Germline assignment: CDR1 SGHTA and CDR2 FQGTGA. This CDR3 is CASSLRGWQGKFEQYF. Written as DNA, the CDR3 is TGTGCCAGCAGCTTAAGAGGGTGGCAGGGTAAGTTCGAGCAGTACTTC.

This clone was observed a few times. The CDR3 here is CASTPFSVSGANVLTF. The CDR3 region has the DNA TGTGCCAGCACCCCCTTTTCAGTCTCTGGGGCCAACGTCCTGACTTTC. J is TRBJ2-6 and V is TRBV9; D is unresolved. The CDR3 is 16 residues long. Germline CDR1 reads SGDLS; CDR2 reads YYNGEE. Trimming took off 6 bases at V and 0 bases at J, with 13 bases between the two ends.

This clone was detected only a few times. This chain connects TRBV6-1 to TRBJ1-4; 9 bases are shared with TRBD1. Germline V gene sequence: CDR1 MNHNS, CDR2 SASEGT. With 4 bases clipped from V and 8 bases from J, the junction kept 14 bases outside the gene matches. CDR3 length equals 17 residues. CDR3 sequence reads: CASSARDREGEDEKLFF. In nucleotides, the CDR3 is TGTGCCAGCAGTGCCCGGGACAGGGAGGGTGAAGACGAAAAACTGTTTTTT.

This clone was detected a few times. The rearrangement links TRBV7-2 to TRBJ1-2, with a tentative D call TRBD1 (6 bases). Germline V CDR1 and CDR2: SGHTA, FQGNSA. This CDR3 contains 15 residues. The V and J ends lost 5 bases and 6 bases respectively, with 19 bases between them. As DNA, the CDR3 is TGTGCCAGCAGCCAAGATTCCGGGGGGGCGGATGGCTACACCTTC. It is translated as CASSQDSGGADGYTF.

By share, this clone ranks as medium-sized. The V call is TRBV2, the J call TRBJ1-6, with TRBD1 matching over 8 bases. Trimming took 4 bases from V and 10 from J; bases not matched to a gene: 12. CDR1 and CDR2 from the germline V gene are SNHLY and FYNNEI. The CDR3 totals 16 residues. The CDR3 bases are TGTGCCAGCAGTGCGCGCGAAGGACAGGGTTGGTCACCCCTCCACTTT. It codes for CASSAREGQGWSPLHF.

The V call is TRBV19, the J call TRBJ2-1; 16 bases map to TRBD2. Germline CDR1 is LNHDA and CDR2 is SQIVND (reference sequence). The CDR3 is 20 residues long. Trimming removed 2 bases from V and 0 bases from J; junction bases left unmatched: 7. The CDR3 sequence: CASSIRGLAGGPISYNEQFF. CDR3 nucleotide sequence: TGTGCCAGTAGTATAAGGGGACTAGCGGGGGGGCCGATCTCCTACAATGAGCAGTTCTTC.

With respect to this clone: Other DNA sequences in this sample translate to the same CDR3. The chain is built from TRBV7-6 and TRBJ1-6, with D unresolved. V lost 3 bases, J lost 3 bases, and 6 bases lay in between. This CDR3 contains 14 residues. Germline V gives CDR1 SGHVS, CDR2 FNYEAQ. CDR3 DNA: TGTGCCAGCAGCTTGGGCAACTATAATTCACCCCTCCACTTT. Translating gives CASSLGNYNSPLHF.

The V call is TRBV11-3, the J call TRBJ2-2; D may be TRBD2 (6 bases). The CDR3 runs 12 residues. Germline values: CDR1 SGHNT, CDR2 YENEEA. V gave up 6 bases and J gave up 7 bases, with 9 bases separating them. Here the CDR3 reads CASRGGGGELFF. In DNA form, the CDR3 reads TGTGCCAGCAGGGGGGGAGGCGGGGAGCTGTTTTTT.

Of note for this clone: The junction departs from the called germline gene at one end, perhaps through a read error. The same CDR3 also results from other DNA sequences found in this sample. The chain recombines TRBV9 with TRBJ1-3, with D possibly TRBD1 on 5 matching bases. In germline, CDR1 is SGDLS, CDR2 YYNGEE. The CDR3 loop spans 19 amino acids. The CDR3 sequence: CASSARGEPNLFSLNTIYF. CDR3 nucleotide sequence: TGTGCCAGCAGCGCCCGGGGGGAGCCAAACCTCTTTTCTCTGAACACTATATATTTT.

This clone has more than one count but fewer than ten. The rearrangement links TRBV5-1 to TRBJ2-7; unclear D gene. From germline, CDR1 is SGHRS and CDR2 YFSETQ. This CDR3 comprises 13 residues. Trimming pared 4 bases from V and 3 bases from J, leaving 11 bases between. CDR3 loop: CASSGQNDYEQYF. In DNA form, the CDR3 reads TGCGCCAGCAGCGGGCAAAACGACTACGAGCAGTACTTC.

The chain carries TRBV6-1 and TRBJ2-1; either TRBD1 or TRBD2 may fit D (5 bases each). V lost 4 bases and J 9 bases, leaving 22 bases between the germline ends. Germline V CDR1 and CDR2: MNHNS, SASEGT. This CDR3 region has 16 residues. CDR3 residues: CASSVLLPGTTGEQFF. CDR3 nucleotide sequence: TGTGCCAGCAGTGTCCTATTACCCGGGACCACAGGTGAGCAGTTCTTC.

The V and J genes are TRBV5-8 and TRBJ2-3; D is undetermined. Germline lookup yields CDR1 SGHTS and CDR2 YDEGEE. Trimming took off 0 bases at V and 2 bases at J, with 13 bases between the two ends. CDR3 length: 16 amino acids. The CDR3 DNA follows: TGTGCCAGCAGCTTGGTCATATCGCAATACACAGATACGCAGTATTTT. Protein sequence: CASSLVISQYTDTQYF.

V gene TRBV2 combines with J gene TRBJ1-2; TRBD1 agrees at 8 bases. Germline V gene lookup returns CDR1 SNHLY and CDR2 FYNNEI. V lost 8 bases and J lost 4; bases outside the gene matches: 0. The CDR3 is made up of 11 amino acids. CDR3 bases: TGTGCCAGCGGGACAGGCTATGGCTACACCTTC. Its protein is CASGTGYGYTF.

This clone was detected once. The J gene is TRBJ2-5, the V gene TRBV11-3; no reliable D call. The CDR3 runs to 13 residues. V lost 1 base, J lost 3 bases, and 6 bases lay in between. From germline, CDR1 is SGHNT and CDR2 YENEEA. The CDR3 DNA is TGTGCCAGCAGCTTAGGCCGGAAAGAGACCCAGTACTTC. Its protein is CASSLGRKETQYF.

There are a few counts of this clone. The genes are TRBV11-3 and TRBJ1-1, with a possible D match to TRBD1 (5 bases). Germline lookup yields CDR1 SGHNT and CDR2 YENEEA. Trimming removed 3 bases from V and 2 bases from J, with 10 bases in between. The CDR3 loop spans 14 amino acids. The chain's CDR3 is CASSFSGTNTEAFF. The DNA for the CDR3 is TGTGCCAGCAGCTTCTCCGGGACCAACACTGAAGCTTTCTTT.

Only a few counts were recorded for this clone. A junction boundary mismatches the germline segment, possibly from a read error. The CDR3 region is CARSSRQSSGNTIYF. The CDR3 region has the DNA TGTGCCAGAAGCTCCAGACAGAGCTCTGGAAACACCATATATTTT. This chain joins TRBV5-4 and TRBJ1-3, with D possibly TRBD1 on 5 matching bases. The CDR3 totals 15 residues. Looked up from germline, CDR1 is SGHNT and CDR2 is YYREEE (reference sequence).

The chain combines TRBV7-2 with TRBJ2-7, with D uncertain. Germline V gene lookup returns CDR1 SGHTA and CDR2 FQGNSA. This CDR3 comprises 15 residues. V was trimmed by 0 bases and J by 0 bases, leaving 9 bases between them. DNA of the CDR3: TGTGCCAGCAGCTTAGCGCTCGGCAGCTCCTACGAGCAGTACTTC. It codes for CASSLALGSSYEQYF.

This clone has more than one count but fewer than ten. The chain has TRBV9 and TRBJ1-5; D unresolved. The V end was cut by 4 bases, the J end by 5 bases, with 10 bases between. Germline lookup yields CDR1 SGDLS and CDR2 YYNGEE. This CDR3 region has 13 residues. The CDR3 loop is CASSFLGDQPQHF. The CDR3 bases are TGTGCCAGCAGCTTCCTTGGGGATCAGCCCCAGCATTTT.